This TCR beta chain comes out of a study of blood T cell repertoires in COVID-19. V was shortened by 4 bases and J by 11 bases, with 15 bases between the two germline ends. The V gene's germline CDR1 is MNHEY and CDR2 SVGAGI. The CDR3 runs 13 residues. Per the authors' pipeline: Reference gene primer amplification gave nucleated cell count estimates. Only in-frame clones appear in the TCRdb table, and some are missing; sequencing was by immunoSEQ multiplex PCR. V, J and clone size are those of that table, while D and trimming were read from the DNA. Altogether roughly 160,000 clones are present, roughly 88% being singletons, with the ten largest covering more than 2%.

The genes are TRBV6-5 and TRBJ1-5, with D uncertain. Material for sequencing was peripheral blood. This sequence originates from a man younger than 30 with acute or convalescent COVID-19. DNA of the CDR3: TGTGCCAGCAGTTCATCCGACACGTTGGCCCAGCATTTT. Translated: CASSSSDTLAQHF.